The entry below describes one T cell receptor beta chain. Its matching antigen is unknown. With 6 bases clipped from V and 7 bases from J, the junction kept 7 bases outside the gene matches. The germline gives CDR1 DFQATT, CDR2 SNEGSKA (reference sequence). The CDR3 consists of 14 residues. These data belong to a study of T cell repertoires in cytomegalovirus infection. As for the study in general: Through public TCR beta signatures, both CMV infection and matching HLA type were indicated.

MiXCR, run by TCRdb on the reads, gives a single entry per CDR3 protein. The table includes around 180,000 distinct CDR3 sequences, roughly 27% detected once. Broader study findings: Cumulative public TCR beta family frequency identified CMV carriers with the relevant HLA.

Sequencing was done on a sample of PBMCs. The chain carries TRBV20-1 and TRBJ2-2; 11 bases line up with TRBD1. The clonotype originates from a human donor in good health (CMV status not recorded). Some clones in this sample may be carry-over from other donors' samples. This CDR3 reads CSALGQGADGELFF. In DNA, the CDR3 is TGCAGTGCACTTGGACAGGGGGCGGACGGGGAGCTGTTTTTT.